Following are 19 T cell receptor beta chains from one sample sequenced in a study of T cells in Graves' hyperthyroidism and ophthalmopathy. Researchers took RNA transcripts and amplified the TCR beta CDR3 regions from them. HTBI primers drove first-round RT-PCR of the TCR CDR3. A single record per CDR3 protein comes from TCRdb applying MiXCR to the multiplex PCR reads. Seen here are fewer than 700,000 distinct CDR3 sequences, 15% to 20% observed once, and the top ten hold around 4%. Material for sequencing was blood. These receptors originate from a woman aged 30 to 39 with Graves' hyperthyroidism.

This clonotype was detected many times. The chain is built from TRBV7-9 and TRBJ2-1; weak D call: TRBD2 (6 bases). The germline V and J ends were trimmed by 5 bases and 9 bases, with 11 bases remaining between them. The CDR3 has 12 amino acids. From germline, CDR1 is SEHNR and CDR2 FQNEAQ (reference sequence). CDR3 in amino acids: CASSALAFEQFF. The CDR3 DNA follows: TGTGCCAGCAGCGCCCTAGCGTTTGAGCAGTTCTTC.

This clonotype was recorded at least ten times. The gene calls are TRBV30 and TRBJ1-2; possibly TRBD1 for D (6 bases). There are 13 residues in the CDR3. V was cut by 0 bases and J by 4 bases, with 9 bases left in between. The germline V gene encodes CDR1 GTSNPN and CDR2 SVGIG (reference sequence). The CDR3 sequence: CAWSVGGSYGYTF. CDR3 nucleotides: TGTGCCTGGAGTGTGGGGGGCTCCTATGGCTACACCTTC.

This clonotype occurred a few times. V is TRBV15 and J is TRBJ2-6; 11 bases are a match to TRBD2. V lost 1 base, J lost 0 bases, and 8 bases stayed unmatched. The CDR3 is 20 amino acids. The germline gives CDR1 LNHNV, CDR2 YYDKDF (reference sequence). CDR3 nucleotides: TGTGCCACCAGCAGAGGACTAGCGGGAACTTACCCCTCTGGGGCCAACGTCCTGACTTTC. Translation: CATSRGLAGTYPSGANVLTF.

This clonotype was counted a few times. The chain uses TRBV10-2 and TRBJ1-4, with D hard to call. Trimming removed 2 bases at V and 5 bases at J, with 3 bases between. This CDR3 spans 12 amino acids. Looked up from germline, CDR1 is WSHSY and CDR2 is SAAADI. In nucleotides, the CDR3 is TGCGCCAGCAGTGAGGAAAATGAAAAACTGTTTTTT. Translated: CASSEENEKLFF.

This clonotype was picked up many times. The chain is built from TRBV20-1 and TRBJ2-7; D not certain. Germline loops: CDR1 DFQATT, CDR2 SNEGSKA (reference sequence). CDR3 length: 11 amino acids. With 4 bases removed from V and 1 base from J, the gap between germline ends came to 5 bases. The CDR3 protein is CSATISYEQYF. The CDR3 nucleotides are TGCAGTGCTACGATTTCCTACGAGCAGTACTTC.

To note about this clonotype: Being one base from a much bigger clone, this may be a read error. The gene calls are TRBV18 and TRBJ2-2; D is undetermined. Looked up from germline, CDR1 is KGHSH and CDR2 is LQKENI. Trimming cost V 2 bases and J 6 bases, with 10 bases left between them. The CDR3 is 14 amino acids. The DNA of the CDR3 is TGTGCCAGCTCACCAACCGCTAACCCCGGGGAGCTGTTTTTT. It translates to CASSPTANPGELFF. Full variable domain (missing parts from reference TRBV18 and TRBJ2-2): NAGVMQNPRHLVRRRGQEARLRCSPMKGHSHVYWYRQLPEEGLKFMVYLQKENIIDESGMPKERFSAEFPKEGPSILRIQQVVRGDSAAYFCASSPTANPGELFFGEGSRLTVL.

This clonotype was picked up many times. This chain links TRBV6-1 with TRBJ1-5, with no clear D. The V gene lost 10 bases and the J gene lost 2 bases, with 15 bases spanning the gap. The CDR3 is 14 amino acids. The germline V gene has CDR1 MNHNS and CDR2 SASEGT. CDR3 in amino acids: CAISPNGGNQPQHF. Here the CDR3 DNA reads TGTGCCATCTCCCCGAACGGGGGCAATCAGCCCCAGCATTTT.

The rearrangement links TRBV29-1 to TRBJ2-2, with D perhaps assigned TRBD1 or TRBD2 (5 bases each). The CDR3 contains 12 residues. Germline V gene data show CDR1 as SQVTM and CDR2 as ANQGSEA. Trimming left V 6 bases short and J 4 bases short, with 9 bases between. CDR3 loop: CSVIGATGELFF. The DNA of the CDR3 is TGCAGCGTGATCGGGGCCACCGGGGAGCTGTTTTTT.

For the CDR3, the DNA is TGCAGTGCTCGTCAAGGGGCCCAACGGAACACTGAAGCTTTCTTT. Encoded protein: CSARQGAQRNTEAFF. This chain joins TRBV20-1 and TRBJ1-1; D perhaps matches TRBD1 (5 bases). V lost 5 bases and J 1 base, leaving 17 bases between the germline ends. CDR3 length: 15 residues. Germline CDR1 is DFQATT and CDR2 is SNEGSKA (reference sequence).

The rearrangement uses TRBV7-3 and TRBJ2-1; no definite D call. V was clipped by 0 bases and J by 10 bases, with 10 bases between them. The CDR3 loop spans 13 amino acids. CDR1 SGHTA and CDR2 FQGTGA come from the germline V gene. Here the CDR3 DNA reads TGTGCCAGCAGCTTAACGAGAGGAGCGGAGCAGTTCTTC. Its translation: CASSLTRGAEQFF.

This clonotype has just one count. This chain uses TRBV5-4 with TRBJ2-1; tentatively, D is TRBD2 (6 bases). The CDR3 is 15 amino acids. The germline V and J ends were trimmed by 0 bases and 6 bases, with 13 bases remaining between them. Germline lookup yields CDR1 SGHNT and CDR2 YYREEE (reference sequence). The DNA of the CDR3 is TGTGCCAGCAGCTTGGGCTCTAGCGCTAGCAATGAGCAGTTCTTC. Its translation is CASSLGSSASNEQFF.

The sample holds many counts of this clonotype. This chain links TRBV5-1 with TRBJ2-1, with D perhaps TRBD2 (6 bases). CDR3 size: 15 residues. The V gene's germline CDR1 is SGHRS and CDR2 YFSETQ. V was shortened by 4 bases and J by 0 bases, with 11 bases between the two germline ends. CDR3 coding DNA: TGCGCCAGCAGCCAAGTCGGGAGCTCCTACAATGAGCAGTTCTTC. It specifies CASSQVGSSYNEQFF.

This clonotype was detected ten times or more. The CDR3, as DNA: TGTGCCAGCTCACCAGAATACAGGGGCCCTTACGAGCAGTACTTC. Translated: CASSPEYRGPYEQYF. This chain joins TRBV18 and TRBJ2-7; TRBD1 agrees at 7 bases. J was trimmed by 4 bases and V by 2 bases; bases with no gene match: 8. In germline, CDR1 is KGHSH, CDR2 LQKENI. CDR3 length: 15 residues.

On this clonotype itself: The junction shows a germline mismatch at one end, possibly a read error. The chain joins TRBV7-9 to TRBJ1-3; D possibly corresponds to TRBD1 (6 bases). CDR3 size: 16 residues. Germline values: CDR1 SEHNR, CDR2 FQNEAQ (reference sequence). The DNA for the CDR3 is TGTGCCCGCAGCTCCCGGGACATGAGCTCTGGAAACACCATATATTTT. Amino acids: CARSSRDMSSGNTIYF.

This clonotype occurred many times. The J gene is TRBJ2-1, the V gene TRBV11-3; 12 bases are shared with TRBD1. CDR3 length: 17 amino acids. Germline-derived CDR1 and CDR2 are SGHNT and YENEEA. V dropped 1 base and J dropped 3; count of bases not matched to a gene: 4. The CDR3 spells CASSLGGTGGFYNEQFF. CDR3 nucleotide sequence: TGTGCCAGCAGCTTAGGGGGGACAGGGGGCTTCTACAATGAGCAGTTCTTC.

This rearrangement joins TRBV20-1 to TRBJ1-2, with TRBD1 as a possible D gene (5 bases). This CDR3 has 14 amino acids. Germline CDR1 reads DFQATT; CDR2 reads SNEGSKA (reference sequence). V was cut by 1 base and J by 6 bases, with 15 bases left in between. The CDR3 nucleotides read TGCAGTGCTAGAGCCCTGTGGGGGATCGATGGCTACACCTTC. Protein sequence: CSARALWGIDGYTF.

V is TRBV27 and J is TRBJ1-4; no clear D gene. The CDR3 is 13 residues long. Germline V CDR1 and CDR2: MNHEY, SMNVEV (reference sequence). V was trimmed by 4 bases and J by 8 bases, leaving 11 bases between them. CDR3 sequence: CASSSGLEEKLFF. In DNA, the CDR3 is TGTGCCAGCAGTTCCGGTCTAGAAGAAAAACTGTTTTTT.

There are many counts of this clonotype. This chain uses TRBV6-2 or TRBV6-3 with TRBJ2-5; 13 bases map to TRBD2. This CDR3 region has 16 residues. Germline CDR1 is MNHEY and CDR2 is SVGEGT. V lost 5 bases to trimming and J lost 5 bases; unmatched junction nucleotides: 8. The chain's CDR3 is CASSTRTSGSGETQYF. The CDR3 DNA sequence: TGTGCCAGCAGTACCCGGACTAGCGGGAGTGGCGAGACCCAGTACTTC.

Regarding this clonotype: An end of the junction does not agree with germline; a read error may underlie this. The V call is TRBV18, the J call TRBJ2-7; the match to TRBD2 covers 10 bases. CDR3 size: 16 residues. The germline V gene encodes CDR1 KGHSH and CDR2 LQKENI. The CDR3 loop reads CASPPGLAGDGYEQYF. The CDR3, as DNA: TGTGCCAGCCCACCTGGGCTAGCGGGAGATGGATACGAGCAGTACTTC.